Each of the 30 T cell receptor beta chains below was sequenced from the same sample in a study of T cell changes during pregnancy in multiple sclerosis. Clones were read by immunoSEQ multiplex PCR, and TCRdb kept only the in-frame ones, dropping some. The sample records approximately 93,000 clones, under 95% being singletons. This specimen consisted of peripheral blood, obtained before pregnancy. These TCRs come from a female donor with multiple sclerosis, enrolled in a pregnancy study.

There are a few counts of this clone. This rearrangement joins TRBV9 to TRBJ1-3; D unresolved. Germline V CDR1 and CDR2: SGDLS, YYNGEE. This CDR3 has 16 residues. With 0 bases removed from V and 0 bases from J, the gap between germline ends came to 10 bases. The CDR3 reads CASSVAQVDSGNTIYF. CDR3 coding DNA: TGTGCCAGCAGCGTAGCCCAGGTGGACTCTGGAAACACCATATATTTT.

This chain joins TRBV4-1 and TRBJ1-5; no firm D call. This CDR3 spans 16 amino acids. The germline V and J ends were trimmed by 0 bases and 0 bases, with 9 bases remaining between them. Germline values: CDR1 MGHRA, CDR2 YSYEKL. The CDR3 DNA reads as TGCGCCAGCAGCCAAGATCACGGAGATAGCAATCAGCCCCAGCATTTT. This gives the protein CASSQDHGDSNQPQHF.

The chain is built from TRBV5-6 and TRBJ1-3; D is perhaps TRBD1 (6 bases). Germline V gives CDR1 SGHDT, CDR2 YYEEEE. Deletions cut 4 bases from V and 5 bases from J, with 13 bases between. The length of the CDR3 is 14 residues. DNA of the CDR3: TGTGCCAGCAGCCCCGGTTGGGGGCGAAACACCATATATTTT. Its protein product is CASSPGWGRNTIYF.

This chain links TRBV2 with TRBJ1-2; D remains unclear. V shed 3 bases and J shed 1 base, with 9 bases lying between them. CDR1 and CDR2 from the germline V gene are SNHLY and FYNNEI. The CDR3 is 14 amino acids. Written as DNA, the CDR3 is TGTGCCAGCAGTGACAACAGAATTAACTATGGCTACACCTTC. Encoded protein: CASSDNRINYGYTF.

This chain joins TRBV11-2 and TRBJ2-6; 7 bases align to TRBD1. Germline CDR1 is SGHAT and CDR2 is FQNNGV. The CDR3 loop spans 16 amino acids. The J segment lost 4 bases and the V segment lost 4 bases, leaving 7 bases of the junction unmatched. The CDR3 region has the DNA TGTGCCAGCAGCTCCAGGGGGATAGAGGGGGCCAACGTCCTGACTTTC. Protein: CASSSRGIEGANVLTF.

J is TRBJ2-5 and V is TRBV5-1, with D perhaps matching TRBD1 (6 bases). Looked up from germline, CDR1 is SGHRS and CDR2 is YFSETQ. This CDR3 has 16 amino acids. V was pared by 4 bases and J by 6 bases, with 22 bases between. As DNA, the CDR3 is TGCGCCAGCAGCCCTTCGGCCCGGGACACTCGACAGACCCAGTACTTC. Its translation is CASSPSARDTRQTQYF.

This chain joins TRBV7-9 and TRBJ2-7; 8 bases match TRBD1. The germline CDR1 and CDR2 sequences are SEHNR and FQNEAQ (reference sequence). This CDR3 contains 15 residues. Losses at the gene ends were 2 bases for V and 5 bases for J; bases not matched to a gene: 8. As DNA, the CDR3 is TGTGCCAGCAGCTTATCGGGACAGGTCTTCCACGAGCAGTACTTC. As protein: CASSLSGQVFHEQYF.

This clone was counted once. The chain recombines TRBV20-1 with TRBJ1-2, with D maybe TRBD1 (6 bases). The CDR3 totals 11 residues. Trimming cost V 5 bases and J 5 bases, with 9 bases left between them. The germline CDR1 and CDR2 sequences are DFQATT and SNEGSKA (reference sequence). The CDR3 DNA follows: TGCAGTGCTCGGACAGAATATGGCTACACCTTC. The encoded protein is CSARTEYGYTF.

J is TRBJ1-1 and V is TRBV6-5; D perhaps matches TRBD1 (6 bases). Germline lookup yields CDR1 MNHEY and CDR2 SVGAGI. The CDR3 has 14 residues. V lost 6 bases, J lost 0 bases, and 11 bases lay in between. The CDR3 DNA sequence: TGTGCCAGCAGACCGGGACAAATGAACACTGAAGCTTTCTTT. Its protein product is CASRPGQMNTEAFF.

This clone was seen only once. The chain links TRBV18 to TRBJ2-6; D gene ambiguous. The germline gives CDR1 KGHSH, CDR2 LQKENI. CDR3 length equals 17 residues. Trimming pared 2 bases from V and 1 base from J, leaving 12 bases between. This chain's CDR3 is CASSPFPPLSGANVLTF. The CDR3 DNA reads TGTGCCAGCTCACCATTCCCACCACTGTCTGGGGCCAACGTCCTGACTTTC.

The DNA for the CDR3 is TGTGCCAGTAGTAGCTTGGGACAGGGGCCGGCTGGGGCTTTCTTT. It encodes CASSSLGQGPAGAFF. This rearrangement joins TRBV19 to TRBJ1-1, with 10 bases that match TRBD1. V trimming: 4 bases; J trimming: 11 bases; junction bases outside the gene matches: 13. The CDR3 loop spans 15 amino acids. Germline V gene data show CDR1 as LNHDA and CDR2 as SQIVND (reference sequence).

This rearrangement joins TRBV2 to TRBJ1-2, with D unresolved. CDR3 length: 13 residues. CDR1 is SNHLY and CDR2 is FYNNEI in the germline V gene. Between the trimmed V and J ends, which lost 7 bases and 0 bases, there was a span of 9 bases. The CDR3 sequence: CASTSAANYGYTF. The DNA of the CDR3 is TGTGCCAGCACCTCGGCGGCTAACTATGGCTACACCTTC.

The chain links TRBV5-1 to TRBJ2-3; 9 nucleotides match TRBD1. Germline V gene lookup returns CDR1 SGHRS and CDR2 YFSETQ. There are 16 residues in the CDR3. With 0 bases clipped from V and 3 bases from J, the junction kept 5 bases outside the gene matches. CDR3 residues: CASSLALTGGTDTQYF. The CDR3 region has the DNA TGCGCCAGCAGCTTGGCCTTGACAGGGGGAACAGATACGCAGTATTTT.

The V and J genes are TRBV28 and TRBJ2-7, with 7 bases that match TRBD2. Losses at the gene ends were 1 base for V and 6 bases for J; bases not matched to a gene: 18. The germline V gene has CDR1 MDHEN and CDR2 SYDVKM. This CDR3 is built from 18 residues. CDR3 amino acids: CASSLFPIGGVGIGEQYF. CDR3 DNA: TGTGCCAGCAGTTTATTCCCGATTGGGGGGGTAGGAATTGGCGAGCAGTACTTC.

The DNA for the CDR3 is TGTGCCAGCAGCGCTTATGGGACTAGCGCAACTTCGCAGTACTTC. This sequence encodes CASSAYGTSATSQYF. The chain recombines TRBV9 with TRBJ2-7, with 10 bases aligning to TRBD2. CDR1 is SGDLS and CDR2 is YYNGEE in the germline V gene. The CDR3 has 15 residues. With 3 bases clipped from V and 9 bases from J, the junction kept 12 bases outside the gene matches. Based on the CDR3 plus reference TRBV9 and TRBJ2-7, the full variable domain is DSGVTQTPKHLITATGQRVTLRCSPRSGDLSVYWYQQSLDQGLQFLIQYYNGEERAKGNILERFSAQQFPDLHSELNLSSLELGDSALYFCASSAYGTSATSQYFGPGTRLTVT.

The chain is built from TRBV5-1 and TRBJ2-7, with D tentatively TRBD1 (5 bases). Germline CDR1 reads SGHRS; CDR2 reads YFSETQ. V was cut by 0 bases and J by 2 bases, with 9 bases left in between. This CDR3 is 14 amino acids long. The CDR3 DNA reads as TGCGCCAGCAGCTTGGGAGTCAGGGCCTACGAGCAGTACTTC. It is translated as CASSLGVRAYEQYF.

This rearrangement joins TRBV7-6 to TRBJ2-1, with 9 bases that match TRBD1. The CDR3 loop spans 15 amino acids. The germline V gene has CDR1 SGHVS and CDR2 FNYEAQ. The V and J ends lost 6 bases and 2 bases, in that order; junction bases with no gene match: 5. The CDR3 protein is CASRGQGHPYNEQFF. Here the CDR3 DNA reads TGTGCCAGCAGGGGACAGGGTCACCCCTACAATGAGCAGTTCTTC.

The chain has TRBV6-5 and TRBJ2-1, with 8 nucleotides matching TRBD2. Germline V gene lookup returns CDR1 MNHEY and CDR2 SVGAGI. The CDR3 extends over 16 amino acids. Germline trimming cut 3 bases from V and 8 bases from J; bases unmatched to any gene: 12. CDR3 region: CASSYTPGLDLDEQFF. The CDR3 nucleotides are TGTGCCAGCAGTTATACCCCGGGACTAGATTTAGATGAGCAGTTCTTC.

The V gene is TRBV7-9, the J gene TRBJ2-5, with D uncertain. CDR3 length: 17 residues. Germline CDR1 is SEHNR and CDR2 is FQNEAQ (reference sequence). V lost 2 bases and J lost 3, with 19 bases in between. The CDR3 reads CASSLFGVHAVKETQYF. CDR3 sequence (DNA): TGTGCCAGCAGCTTATTTGGAGTTCACGCAGTTAAAGAGACCCAGTACTTC. Based on the CDR3 plus reference TRBV7-9 and TRBJ2-5, the full variable domain is DTGVSQNPRHKITKRGQNVTFRCDPISEHNRLYWYRQTLGQGPEFLTYFQNEAQLEKSRLLSDRFSAERPKGSFSTLEIQRTEQGDSAMYLCASSLFGVHAVKETQYFGPGTRLLVL.

The chain links TRBV7-2 to TRBJ1-4, with D possibly being TRBD1 (6 bases). V lost 2 bases and J lost 7, with 17 bases in between. The germline V gene encodes CDR1 SGHTA and CDR2 FQGNSA. The CDR3 extends over 16 amino acids. CDR3 nucleotides: TGTGCCAGCAGCTTAAATGGGGGGGGCGTCCCTGAAAAACTGTTTTTT. This gives the protein CASSLNGGGVPEKLFF.

The chain uses TRBV4-2 and TRBJ1-1; D unclear. Trimming cost V 3 bases and J 1 base, with 21 bases left between them. The CDR3 loop spans 18 amino acids. Germline V gene sequence: CDR1 LGHNA, CDR2 YNFKEQ. CDR3 region: CASSQFSPGQVPNTEAFF. CDR3 in DNA: TGTGCCAGCAGCCAGTTTTCCCCTGGGCAGGTCCCGAACACTGAAGCTTTCTTT.

This sequence joins TRBV5-1 and TRBJ2-2, with 12 positions matching TRBD1. Unmatched junction bases numbered 6, after V lost 6 bases and J lost 6 bases. Germline values: CDR1 SGHRS, CDR2 YFSETQ. The CDR3 has 15 residues. The chain's CDR3 is CASKEGQGASGELFF. The DNA for the CDR3 is TGCGCCAGCAAGGAGGGACAGGGGGCCTCCGGGGAGCTGTTTTTT.

The chain couples TRBV6-5 to TRBJ1-1; a possible D gene is TRBD1 (5 bases). Germline CDR1 is MNHEY and CDR2 is SVGAGI. This CDR3 spans 15 amino acids. Trimming removed 1 base at V and 4 bases at J, with 13 bases between. The CDR3 here is CASSYFSVGGTEAFF. Here the CDR3 DNA reads TGTGCCAGCAGTTACTTTTCAGTCGGGGGCACTGAAGCTTTCTTT.

V usage is TRBV5-1 and J usage is TRBJ2-1; TRBD1 aligns across 7 bases. There are 15 residues in the CDR3. Germline V gene lookup returns CDR1 SGHRS and CDR2 YFSETQ. The V gene end was trimmed by 4 bases and the J gene end by 2 bases; junction bases not matched to a gene: 6. Here the CDR3 DNA reads TGCGCCAGCAGCCCTGGACAGGTAACCTACAATGAGCAGTTCTTC. This encodes CASSPGQVTYNEQFF.

CDR3 protein: CASSPWGDVLTF. CDR3 nucleotides: TGTGCCAGCTCCCCCTGGGGAGACGTCCTGACTTTC. This chain joins TRBV18 and TRBJ2-6; a possible D gene is TRBD2 (5 bases). V was shortened by 6 bases and J by 11 bases, with 11 bases between the two germline ends. The CDR3 covers 12 residues. CDR1 KGHSH and CDR2 LQKENI come from the germline V gene.

This chain links TRBV6-5 with TRBJ1-1; TRBD1 matches 7 bases. This CDR3 region has 15 residues. V was clipped by 3 bases and J by 8 bases; unmatched bases: 12. CDR1 MNHEY and CDR2 SVGAGI come from the germline V gene. The CDR3, as DNA: TGTGCCAGCAGTTATACGAGGACAGGCCCAACCGAAGCTTTCTTT. This codes for CASSYTRTGPTEAFF.

This clone has a single count. CDR3 coding DNA: TGTGCCAGTAGTCCCTGGGGGGGCGAGCAGTACTTC. Its translation is CASSPWGGEQYF. The chain joins TRBV19 to TRBJ2-7; 7 bases align to TRBD2. The CDR3 length is 12 residues. The germline CDR1 and CDR2 sequences are LNHDA and SQIVND (reference sequence). V dropped 5 bases and J dropped 6; count of bases not matched to a gene: 4.

This clone came up once. This chain uses TRBV5-1 with TRBJ1-1; D is undetermined. Per germline, CDR1 SGHRS and CDR2 YFSETQ. The CDR3 spans 13 residues. With 6 bases removed from V and 1 base from J, the gap between germline ends came to 10 bases. The CDR3 nucleotides are TGCGCCAGCAAACAGCGGGGGAACACTGAAGCTTTCTTT. It yields the protein CASKQRGNTEAFF.

The chain couples TRBV7-9 to TRBJ1-1, with TRBD1 matching 9 bases. The V gene end was trimmed by 5 bases and the J gene end by 1 base; junction bases not matched to a gene: 8. CDR3 size: 16 residues. Germline CDR1 reads SEHNR; CDR2 reads FQNEAQ (reference sequence). In nucleotides, the CDR3 is TGTGCCAGCAGCCAATGGACAGGGGATAAGAACACTGAAGCTTTCTTT. Translated: CASSQWTGDKNTEAFF.

The V gene is TRBV19, the J gene TRBJ2-3; D is unclear. The CDR3 is 13 residues long. Deletions cut 7 bases from V and 2 bases from J, with 10 bases between. Germline lookup yields CDR1 LNHDA and CDR2 SQIVND (reference sequence). The CDR3 region is CASIASHTDTQYF. The CDR3 DNA sequence: TGTGCCAGTATAGCAAGCCACACAGATACGCAGTATTTT.